This T cell receptor (beta chain) was sequenced during a study of CD8+ T cells in alopecia areata. This CDR3 is 13 amino acids long. V dropped 1 base and J dropped 5 bases, with 9 bases sitting between them. CDR1 LNHNV and CDR2 YYDKDF come from the germline V gene (reference sequence). Worth noting for this clone: The target antigen is unknown.

Study-level points and caveats: Normal skin's resident alphabeta T cells are sequenced alongside lesional scalp T cells. TCR sharing across patients was less clear than in mice, possibly HLA-related. Affected scalp, especially in alopecia totalis/universalis, had a higher clonality than normal scalp did.

RNA extraction and reverse transcription yielded cDNA as sequencing template. The data were produced by immunoSEQ multiplex PCR, yet TCRdb's version contains in-frame clones alone and is incomplete. There are around 210,000 clones in the sample; about 56% occur only once, and roughly 5.3% lies in the top ten. Cell sorting on a FACSAria was used to separate CD4+ and CD8+ T cells from the PBMCs. The clonotype originates from a human donor in good health. The chain recombines TRBV15 with TRBJ2-7; tentatively, D is TRBD2 (6 bases). Sequencing input: CD8+ T cells sorted from blood. This CDR3 is CATSRGGGDEQYF. For the CDR3, the DNA is TGTGCCACCAGCAGAGGCGGAGGGGACGAGCAGTACTTC.